This T cell receptor beta chain derives from a study of CD8+ T cells in alopecia areata. Reverse transcription of extracted RNA yielded cDNA, which provided the sequencing template. Data came from immunoSEQ multiplex PCR; TCRdb stores just in-frame clones and leaves some out. This repertoire shows approximately 89,000 clones, around 44% found once; its top ten account for around 0.8%. The ends were cut back, 5 bases at V and 0 bases at J, with 5 bases in the middle. The CDR3 has 12 amino acids. Germline-derived CDR1 and CDR2 are SEHNR and FQNEAQ (reference sequence). This clone occurred a few times. Lesional scalp punch biopsies and peripheral blood were collected from alopecia areata patients.

The clonotype originates from a human donor with alopecia areata. The V call is TRBV7-9, the J call TRBJ2-7, with unresolved D. Sequenced: CD4+ T cells sorted from blood. As DNA, the CDR3 is TGTGCCAGCAGCCTCAGCTCCTACGAGCAGTACTTC. It yields the protein CASSLSSYEQYF.